This T cell receptor beta chain was identified in a study of CD8 T cells in Susac syndrome. The wider study: Eight or nine of the sequenced Susac syndrome patients were in remission, and roughly 6 had active disease. When blood was drawn, the patients with Susac syndrome were therapy-naive, on corticosteroids, or on intravenous immunoglobulin alone. Study outcomes and limitations: In total CD8+ repertoires, sixteen Susac-specific public clones were found, and in CD8+ TEMRA repertoires, roughly 5 were found.

As regards this clonotype: Its antigen remains unidentified.

The CDR3 is 14 residues long. Germline lookup yields CDR1 SGHVS and CDR2 FQNEAQ. The ends were cut back, 8 bases at V and 0 bases at J, with 11 bases in the middle. Random hexamers primed reverse transcription of about 0.5 to 1 ug RNA. The CDR3 of TCR beta was amplified by immunoSEQ multiplex PCR across 54 Vbeta and 13 Jbeta. TCRdb re-called the immunoSEQ multiplex PCR reads through MiXCR, storing one row per CDR3 protein. In the table there are roughly 100,000 distinct CDR3 sequences, approximately 94% of which are singletons. The rearrangement links TRBV7-8 to TRBJ2-1; D remains ambiguous. The sequenced sample consisted of CD8+ T cells from PBMCs. The TCR sequence derives from a human donor with Susac syndrome. CDR3 sequence reads: CASEVPSSYNEQFF. CDR3 nucleotide sequence: TGTGCCAGCGAGGTGCCCAGCTCCTACAATGAGCAGTTCTTC.